The 22 T cell receptor beta chains below all came from one sample that was sequenced in a study of beta chain features in type 1 diabetes. These receptors' antigens are unknown. Regarding the study as a whole: People with Type 1 diabetes carried modestly yet significantly shorter TCRB CDR3s in all four CD4+ subsets.

All of the isolated RNA was reverse transcribed, so expressed TCRB transcripts were sequenced. Using immunoSEQ multiplex PCR, the repertoire was profiled, and TCRdb retains in-frame clones only, with some absent. The table lists about 660,000 clones, roughly an eighth of them singletons, with 0.035% to 0.045% in the top ten. Sequencing was done on a sample of naive CD4+ T cells from blood. These TCRs come from a man between 18 and 29 years old with type 1 diabetes.

The chain couples TRBV7-2 to TRBJ2-7; 7 bases line up with TRBD2. The CDR3 spans 16 residues. The germline V gene has CDR1 SGHTA and CDR2 FQGNSA. J gave up 4 bases and V 0 bases, and 9 bases lay outside the gene matches. This CDR3 is CASSLAATGGNYEQYF. CDR3 coding DNA: TGTGCCAGCAGCTTAGCCGCAACGGGGGGTAATTACGAGCAGTACTTC.

This chain links TRBV10-1 with TRBJ2-3; no definite D call. Germline-derived CDR1 and CDR2 are WNHNN and SYGVQD (reference sequence). V was pared by 2 bases and J by 4 bases, with 1 base between. The CDR3 totals 11 residues. The CDR3 is CASSEADTQYF. The CDR3 region has the DNA TGCGCCAGCAGTGAGGCAGATACGCAGTATTTT.

The chain combines TRBV11-3 with TRBJ2-4; D is possibly TRBD2 (5 bases). Germline V gene sequence: CDR1 SGHNT, CDR2 YENEEA. Deletions cut 5 bases from V and 9 bases from J, with 17 bases between. The CDR3 extends over 14 amino acids. CDR3 region: CASSPDAGGSIQYF. The CDR3 region has the DNA TGTGCCAGCAGCCCCGACGCGGGTGGGTCCATTCAGTACTTC.

This clone was observed a few times. The V and J genes are TRBV28 and TRBJ2-7; no reliable D call. The germline V gene has CDR1 MDHEN and CDR2 SYDVKM. CDR3 size: 13 residues. V was pared by 7 bases and J by 0 bases, with 10 bases between. The CDR3 sequence is CASTTANSYEQYF. In DNA, the CDR3 is TGTGCCAGCACCACCGCCAACTCCTACGAGCAGTACTTC.

This clone was seen a handful of times. The V call is TRBV5-1, the J call TRBJ2-2, with D unresolved. Germline-derived CDR1 and CDR2 are SGHRS and YFSETQ. The length of the CDR3 is 11 residues. Trimming took 2 bases from V and 6 from J, leaving 2 bases between them. CDR3 nucleotides: TGCGCCAGCAGCTTAGCCGGGGAGCTGTTTTTT. Translating it yields CASSLAGELFF.

This clone was observed a handful of times. The V and J genes are TRBV10-3 and TRBJ1-5; 7 bases match TRBD1. Trimming cost V 8 bases and J 2 bases; bases outside gene matches: 3. Germline CDR1 and CDR2: ENHRY and SYGVKD. This CDR3 is 13 amino acids long. The CDR3 DNA is TGTGCCATCGGGACAGTGGGCAATCAGCCCCAGCATTTT. Its protein is CAIGTVGNQPQHF.

This clone was detected only a few times. V and J are TRBV15 and TRBJ2-1; a possible D gene is TRBD2 (5 bases). CDR1 is LNHNV and CDR2 is YYDKDF in the germline V gene (reference sequence). The CDR3 runs 12 residues. Trimming pared 4 bases from V and 12 bases from J, leaving 13 bases between. The CDR3 sequence is CATSIPAGGQFF. The CDR3 bases are TGTGCCACCAGCATCCCCGCGGGCGGGCAGTTCTTC.

V usage is TRBV19 and J usage is TRBJ1-6, with D perhaps matching TRBD1 (5 bases). V was cut by 7 bases and J by 5 bases, with 9 bases left in between. CDR1 is LNHDA, CDR2 SQIVND, per germline (reference sequence). There are 13 residues in the CDR3. The CDR3: CASKAGNNSPLHF. CDR3 DNA sequence: TGTGCCAGTAAGGCAGGGAATAATTCACCCCTCCACTTT.

There are a few counts of this clone. The chain uses TRBV6-5 and TRBJ2-1; 7 nucleotides line up with TRBD1. CDR3 length equals 15 residues. The germline CDR1 and CDR2 sequences are MNHEY and SVGAGI. Germline trimming cut 2 bases from V and 6 bases from J; bases unmatched to any gene: 7. CDR3 amino acids: CASSYRQGTSNEQFF. The CDR3 bases are TGTGCCAGCAGTTACCGACAGGGTACGAGCAATGAGCAGTTCTTC.

The V gene is TRBV5-4, the J gene TRBJ2-6, with 7 bases aligning to TRBD1. J lost 2 bases, V lost 2 bases, and 7 bases had no gene match. There are 17 residues in the CDR3. The germline V gene has CDR1 SGHNT and CDR2 YYREEE (reference sequence). The CDR3 DNA follows: TGTGCCAGCAGCTTTGGGGGTGACAGGGCTGGGGCCAACGTCCTGACTTTC. Translated, it gives CASSFGGDRAGANVLTF.

The chain has TRBV30 and TRBJ1-2; D may be TRBD1 (6 bases). Trimming left V 0 bases short and J 7 bases short, with 12 bases between. The CDR3 consists of 13 residues. The germline gives CDR1 GTSNPN, CDR2 SVGIG (reference sequence). The CDR3 DNA reads TGTGCCTGGAGTGTTAGGGGGAGAGGTGGCTACACCTTC. Protein: CAWSVRGRGGYTF.

This clone was seen more than once but under ten times. The rearrangement joins TRBV5-1 to TRBJ2-2; D is uncertain. V was clipped by 5 bases and J by 3 bases, with 8 bases between them. Germline-derived CDR1 and CDR2 are SGHRS and YFSETQ. The CDR3 loop spans 13 amino acids. CDR3 sequence reads: CASRRLDTGELFF. Written as DNA, the CDR3 is TGCGCCAGCAGGAGGTTGGACACCGGGGAGCTGTTTTTT.

This sequence joins TRBV6-6 and TRBJ2-7, with 11 bases aligning to TRBD2. Per germline, CDR1 MNHNY and CDR2 SVGAGI (reference sequence). This CDR3 has 16 residues. Trimming at V came to 2 bases and at J to 2 bases, leaving 5 bases not matched to a gene. CDR3 region: CASSYPRLAGTYEQYF. CDR3 coding DNA: TGTGCCAGCAGTTACCCTAGACTAGCGGGGACCTACGAGCAGTACTTC.

The chain is built from TRBV7-6 and TRBJ2-5, with 11 bases lining up with TRBD2. V shed 2 bases, J shed 0 bases, and the junction held 5 bases outside the gene matches. The germline V gene has CDR1 SGHVS and CDR2 FNYEAQ. The CDR3 has 17 residues. CDR3: CASSLRTSGLDQETQYF. The CDR3 nucleotides are TGTGCCAGCAGCTTACGGACTAGCGGGCTCGACCAAGAGACCCAGTACTTC. The full variable domain, its missing parts supplied by reference TRBV7-6 and TRBJ2-5, is GAGVSQSPRYKVTKRGQDVALRCDPISGHVSLYWYRQALGQGPEFLTYFNYEAQQDKSGLPNDRFSAERPEGSISTLTIQRTEQRDSAMYRCASSLRTSGLDQETQYFGPGTRLLVL.

There are a few counts of this clone. The chain uses TRBV2 and TRBJ2-4; no clear D. Trimming removed 3 bases from V and 2 bases from J, with 14 bases in between. The CDR3 spans 16 residues. The germline V gene has CDR1 SNHLY and CDR2 FYNNEI. CDR3 loop: CASSEGTDGSKNIQYF. The CDR3 nucleotides are TGTGCCAGCAGTGAGGGAACCGACGGGTCCAAAAACATTCAGTACTTC.

This clone has only a few counts. J is TRBJ2-2 and V is TRBV30; a weak D match, TRBD1 (6 bases). This CDR3 has 13 residues. With 7 bases removed from V and 5 bases from J, the gap between germline ends came to 14 bases. The V gene's germline CDR1 is GTSNPN and CDR2 SVGIG (reference sequence). The CDR3 DNA reads TGTGCCTTCCGGGACATCTTGACCGGGGAGCTGTTTTTT. This gives the protein CAFRDILTGELFF.

In its sample, this clone was seen a few times. The CDR3 DNA follows: TGTGCCAGCAGTTTATGGTCCCAGGGGGCAGGTAATTCACCCCTCCACTTT. The encoded protein is CASSLWSQGAGNSPLHF. The genes are TRBV28 and TRBJ1-6; 8 bases line up with TRBD1. This CDR3 is built from 17 residues. Germline trimming cut 0 bases from V and 6 bases from J; bases unmatched to any gene: 7. The germline CDR1 and CDR2 sequences are MDHEN and SYDVKM.

V usage is TRBV4-3 and J usage is TRBJ1-6; D is unresolved. The length of the CDR3 is 15 residues. V was trimmed by 3 bases and J by 7 bases, leaving 13 bases between them. Germline CDR1 reads LGHNA; CDR2 reads YSLEER. In DNA form, the CDR3 reads TGCGCCAGCAGCCATCAGCGGACGGAGAATTCACCCCTCCACTTT. Protein product: CASSHQRTENSPLHF.

The chain links TRBV6-6 to TRBJ1-1; D is uncertain. V was pared by 2 bases and J by 0 bases, with 13 bases between. The CDR3 runs 16 residues. Germline V CDR1 and CDR2: MNHNY, SVGAGI (reference sequence). This chain's CDR3 is CASSYGFGPLNTEAFF. The CDR3, as DNA: TGTGCCAGCAGTTACGGTTTTGGACCGTTGAACACTGAAGCTTTCTTT.

The chain recombines TRBV9 with TRBJ2-1, with 10 bases identical to TRBD1. Germline lookup yields CDR1 SGDLS and CDR2 YYNGEE. The CDR3 extends over 12 amino acids. The V and J ends lost 4 bases and 15 bases, in that order; junction bases with no gene match: 7. In DNA form, the CDR3 reads TGTGCCAGCAGCCCCAGGGACAGGGGTCGGTTCTTC. It is translated as CASSPRDRGRFF. Full variable domain (rest looked up from reference TRBV9 and TRBJ2-1): DSGVTQTPKHLITATGQRVTLRCSPRSGDLSVYWYQQSLDQGLQFLIQYYNGEERAKGNILERFSAQQFPDLHSELNLSSLELGDSALYFCASSPRDRGRFFGPGTRLTVL.

The J gene is TRBJ1-2, the V gene TRBV19; 7 nucleotides line up with TRBD1. The germline V gene encodes CDR1 LNHDA and CDR2 SQIVND (reference sequence). The CDR3 sequence is 12 residues long. The ends lost 6 bases at V and 4 bases at J; junction bases unmatched: 2. CDR3 amino acids: CASRHRGYGYTF. In DNA, the CDR3 is TGTGCCAGTAGACACAGGGGCTATGGCTACACCTTC.

This clone was detected a few times. The CDR3: CASSSGGLYNEQFF. The CDR3 nucleotides are TGTGCCTCATCCTCCGGAGGCCTTTACAATGAGCAGTTCTTC. The V gene is TRBV30, the J gene TRBJ2-1; a weak D match, TRBD2 (5 bases). V was pared by 7 bases and J by 4 bases, with 17 bases between. CDR3 size: 14 residues. Germline V lookup: CDR1 GTSNPN, CDR2 SVGIG (reference sequence).